Following are 21 T cell receptor beta chains from one sample sequenced in a study. Tregs were sorted as CD4+CD25+CD127-/low cells. In TCRdb, the 5' RACE reads were re-called with MiXCR into one record per CDR3 protein. The sample has around 10,000 distinct CDR3 sequences; around a quarter are singletons. The sequenced sample consisted of Tregs sorted from a lymph node. Every receptor here comes from a female donor with breast cancer.

The chain links TRBV20-1 to TRBJ2-5; D is perhaps TRBD1 or TRBD2 (5 bases each). V lost 6 bases and J 4 bases, leaving 12 bases between the germline ends. Germline V gene data show CDR1 as DFQATT and CDR2 as SNEGSKA (reference sequence). This CDR3 region has 12 residues. In DNA form, the CDR3 reads TGCAGTGCGAAACCTGGGGGAGAGACCCAGTACTTC. Its protein is CSAKPGGETQYF.

This clonotype was recorded many times. CDR3 region: CASSEVRDQPQHF. The CDR3 DNA reads TGTGCCAGCAGTGAGGTCAGAGATCAGCCCCAGCATTTT. The chain combines TRBV6-1 with TRBJ1-5, with no clear D. The CDR3 spans 13 residues. Germline CDR1 MNHNS, CDR2 SASEGT. Trimming removed 3 bases at V and 5 bases at J, with 8 bases between.

This clonotype was observed a handful of times. A much bigger clone sits one base away, suggesting this may be a read error. The chain couples TRBV27 to TRBJ1-5; the D is unclear. This CDR3 has 13 residues. Germline V gene lookup returns CDR1 MNHEY and CDR2 SMNVEV (reference sequence). CDR3 protein: CASSQQGKQPQHF. As DNA, the CDR3 is TGTGCCAGCAGTCAACAAGGCAAGCAGCCCCAGCATTTT.

On this clonotype: Since a much larger clone is just one base distant, this may be a read error. The gene calls are TRBV9 and TRBJ2-1; D is undetermined. This CDR3 region has 13 residues. CDR1 is SGDLS, CDR2 YYNGEE, per germline. The CDR3, as DNA: TGTGCCAGCAGCGTAGATGATGGGGATGAGCAGCTCTTC. It codes for CASSVDDGDEQLF.

This clonotype is medium-sized within its sample. The rearrangement uses TRBV9 and TRBJ2-3; 8 bases agree with TRBD2. The CDR3 spans 15 residues. The trim removed 3 bases at V and 5 bases at J, leaving 8 bases unmatched. Looked up from germline, CDR1 is SGDLS and CDR2 is YYNGEE. The CDR3 spells CASSGSGSAGDTQYF. For the CDR3, the DNA is TGTGCCAGCAGCGGGAGCGGGAGCGCGGGAGATACGCAGTATTTT.

Remarks on this clonotype: A much larger clone lies a single base off, so this may be a read error. J is TRBJ2-1 and V is TRBV24-1, with 8 bases aligning to TRBD2. Unmatched junction bases numbered 12, after V lost 11 bases and J lost 7 bases. Germline CDR1 reads KGHDR; CDR2 reads SFDVKD. The CDR3 totals 14 residues. This CDR3 reads CAIMEREGRNEQFF. The CDR3 nucleotides read TGTGCCATCATGGAACGGGAGGGCCGGAATGAGCAGTTCTTC.

The chain joins TRBV7-9 to TRBJ1-1, with a weak D call TRBD1 (5 bases). Germline V gene data show CDR1 as SEHNR and CDR2 as FQNEAQ (reference sequence). Trimming shortened V by 5 bases and J by 0 bases, and 13 bases separated the two germline ends. CDR3 size: 15 residues. Here the CDR3 reads CASSPGLRVNTEAFF. CDR3 DNA sequence: TGTGCCAGCAGCCCGGGACTCCGGGTGAACACTGAAGCTTTCTTT.

Remarks on this clonotype: This may arise from a read error, as a much more abundant clone is one base away. The J gene is TRBJ2-1, the V gene TRBV27; 12 bases agree with TRBD1. The germline V gene encodes CDR1 MNHEY and CDR2 SMNVEV (reference sequence). The CDR3 is 14 amino acids. V dropped 4 bases and J dropped 12; count of bases not matched to a gene: 7. CDR3 DNA sequence: TGTGCCAGCAGTTCCGGGACAGGGGGCCTTGGGCAGTTCTTC. This codes for CASSSGTGGLGQFF.

This clonotype was recorded at least ten times. V is TRBV12-3 or TRBV12-4 and J is TRBJ1-6, with D possibly matching TRBD1 (5 bases). V shed 7 bases and J shed 12 bases, with 19 bases lying between them. The CDR3 extends over 14 amino acids. CDR3 in DNA: TGTGCCAGCACCCAGGGCCTGGGGCGGATACCCCTCCACTTT. This translates into CASTQGLGRIPLHF.

By share, this clonotype counts as medium-sized (0.01 to 0.1%). The CDR3 is CAISGAHGQRSYEQYF. The CDR3 DNA reads as TGTGCCATCAGTGGGGCGCATGGACAGAGAAGCTACGAGCAGTACTTC. This chain links TRBV10-3 with TRBJ2-7; possibly TRBD1 for D (6 bases). Per the germline V gene, CDR1 is ENHRY and CDR2 is SYGVKD. The V and J ends lost 4 bases and 3 bases respectively, with 19 bases between them. The CDR3 is made up of 16 amino acids.

The V gene is TRBV27, the J gene TRBJ2-1, with a possible D match to TRBD1 (6 bases). Germline V CDR1 and CDR2: MNHEY, SMNVEV (reference sequence). This CDR3 is built from 14 residues. Trimming stripped 5 bases from V and 6 bases from J, with 14 bases between. CDR3 loop: CASSLDRTSNEQFF. Written as DNA, the CDR3 is TGTGCCAGCAGTCTTGACAGGACCAGCAATGAGCAGTTCTTC.

This chain joins TRBV6-2 or TRBV6-3 and TRBJ1-1, with D possibly matching TRBD1 (6 bases). V lost 4 bases and J 11 bases, leaving 23 bases between the germline ends. Germline assignment: CDR1 MNHEY and CDR2 SVGEGT. The CDR3 covers 15 residues. CDR3 residues: CASSSGGTSETDAFF. CDR3 nucleotide sequence: TGTGCCAGCAGTTCGGGTGGGACATCGGAGACCGATGCTTTCTTT.

This clonotype was counted between two and nine times. This chain joins TRBV28 and TRBJ1-2; 9 nucleotides line up with TRBD1. Trimming at V came to 6 bases and at J to 2 bases, leaving 7 bases not matched to a gene. The CDR3 spans 15 residues. Per germline, CDR1 MDHEN and CDR2 SYDVKM. The CDR3, as DNA: TGTGCCAGCAGAACCGGGACAGGGATGAACTATGGCTACACCTTC. Protein sequence: CASRTGTGMNYGYTF.

Worth noting for this clonotype: Given a much more abundant clone one base away, this may be a read error. This chain links TRBV15 with TRBJ1-2, with TRBD1 identical over 8 bases. CDR3 length: 15 residues. Per the germline V gene, CDR1 is LNHNV and CDR2 is YYDKDF (reference sequence). The CDR3 nucleotides are TGTGCCGCCAGCAGGGGCCAGGGGGCCGGCTATGGCTACACCTTC. Translating it yields CAASRGQGAGYGYTF.

Ten or more counts support this clonotype. The chain carries TRBV7-3 and TRBJ2-1; 7 nucleotides agree with TRBD1. Unmatched junction bases numbered 2, after V lost 5 bases and J lost 7 bases. The CDR3 is 12 residues long. Germline lookup yields CDR1 SGHTA and CDR2 FQGTGA. This chain's CDR3 is CASSIQGNEQFF. As DNA, the CDR3 is TGTGCCAGCAGCATACAGGGGAATGAGCAGTTCTTC.

This clonotype is categorized as large. V usage is TRBV20-1 and J usage is TRBJ2-7, with a weak D call TRBD1 (6 bases). Trimming took 3 bases from V and 5 from J, leaving 11 bases between them. Germline values: CDR1 DFQATT, CDR2 SNEGSKA (reference sequence). There are 12 residues in the CDR3. In DNA, the CDR3 is TGCAGTGCTAGCGACAGGAGCCACGAGCAGTACTTC. It encodes CSASDRSHEQYF.

This clonotype was observed a few times. A read error may produce the germline difference seen at one junction end. This sequence joins TRBV12-3 or TRBV12-4 and TRBJ2-7; weak D call: TRBD2 (5 bases). The CDR3 extends over 12 amino acids. CDR3 region: CASSLDGLEQNF. The CDR3, as DNA: TGTGCCAGCAGTTTAGACGGACTCGAGCAGAACTTC.

This clonotype was recorded a few times. The rearrangement joins TRBV24-1 to TRBJ2-2; TRBD1 aligns across 9 bases. Unmatched junction bases numbered 8, after V lost 6 bases and J lost 4 bases. The CDR3 is made up of 16 amino acids. Germline V gives CDR1 KGHDR, CDR2 SFDVKD. CDR3: CATSPLLTGGTGELFF. The CDR3 DNA is TGTGCCACCAGTCCCCTCCTGACAGGGGGCACCGGGGAGCTGTTTTTT.

Sample share makes this clonotype medium-sized. The chain couples TRBV20-1 to TRBJ2-7, with 7 bases identical to TRBD2. The length of the CDR3 is 13 residues. V dropped 7 bases and J dropped 1; count of bases not matched to a gene: 7. The germline gives CDR1 DFQATT, CDR2 SNEGSKA (reference sequence). The CDR3 region has the DNA TGCAGTGTGGCCGGGACTACATCCTACGAGCAGTACTTC. Its translation is CSVAGTTSYEQYF.

This clonotype was recorded at least ten times. The chain couples TRBV6-6 to TRBJ1-1; perhaps TRBD1 as D (5 bases). Germline CDR1 MNHNY, CDR2 SVGAGI (reference sequence). Trimming pared 6 bases from V and 4 bases from J, leaving 12 bases between. The CDR3 spans 13 residues. CDR3 sequence (DNA): TGTGCCAGCAGCCAAGGGGTTGGCACTGAAGCTTTCTTT. Encoded protein: CASSQGVGTEAFF.

This clonotype was counted at least ten times. The chain combines TRBV2 with TRBJ2-2; D uncertain. The length of the CDR3 is 15 residues. The germline V gene encodes CDR1 SNHLY and CDR2 FYNNEI. V lost 1 base and J 3 bases, leaving 9 bases between the germline ends. The chain's CDR3 is CASSEGQYYTGELFF. CDR3 coding DNA: TGTGCCAGCAGTGAAGGCCAGTACTACACCGGGGAGCTGTTTTTT. Variable domain in full (rest from reference TRBV2 and TRBJ2-2): EPEVTQTPSHQVTQMGQEVILRCVPISNHLYFYWYRQILGQKVEFLVSFYNNEISEKSEIFDDQFSVERPDGSNFTLKIRSTKLEDSAMYFCASSEGQYYTGELFFGEGSRLTVL.